These 31 T cell receptor beta chains share one sample of origin, sequenced in a study of Ad26.COV2.S vaccination and SARS-CoV-2 variants. Indicated treatment: approximately 18 received Ad26.COV2.S at low or high dose, single or two shots; 5 received placebo; per-sample allocation not given. Samples were taken on day 63 after the first vaccine or placebo injection. Here immunoSEQ multiplex PCR was the method, and the copy in TCRdb shows in-frame clones only, minus some. The data contain 300,000 to 400,000 clones, about 87% of them singletons. The sample consisted of peripheral blood, taken in a trial of Ad26.COV2.S vaccine versus placebo. The receptor source for this set is a person aged 18-65 years who received the Ad26.COV2.S COVID-19 vaccine or a placebo.

This clone showed up just a few times. The gene calls are TRBV5-4 and TRBJ2-7; D remains unclear. The CDR3 covers 11 residues. The germline CDR1 and CDR2 sequences are SGHNT and YYREEE (reference sequence). V was clipped by 4 bases and J by 4 bases, with 6 bases between them. CDR3: CASSAEYEQYF. The CDR3 nucleotides are TGTGCCAGCAGCGCCGAGTACGAGCAGTACTTC.

This clone was recorded once. J is TRBJ2-4 and V is TRBV11-2; D remains ambiguous. The ends were cut back, 0 bases at V and 8 bases at J, with 8 bases in the middle. Germline assignment: CDR1 SGHAT and CDR2 FQNNGV. The CDR3 is 13 residues long. The CDR3 protein is CASSLDSQYIQYF. The CDR3 DNA reads as TGTGCCAGCAGCTTAGATTCTCAGTACATTCAGTACTTC.

This sequence joins TRBV30 and TRBJ2-7; TRBD2 might be the D (5 bases). Trimming stripped 5 bases from V and 2 bases from J, with 10 bases between. The CDR3 sequence is 12 residues long. In germline, CDR1 is GTSNPN, CDR2 SVGIG (reference sequence). CDR3 DNA: TGTGCCTGGGCGGTTAGCGCCTACGAGCAGTACTTC. It is translated as CAWAVSAYEQYF.

This chain uses TRBV28 with TRBJ2-3; TRBD1 is a possible D gene (8 bases). The CDR3 consists of 18 residues. Germline assignment: CDR1 MDHEN and CDR2 SYDVKM. The V end lost 7 bases, the J end lost 5 bases, and 28 bases lay between the germline ends. CDR3 loop: CASTAGQGRFGEGDTQYF. In nucleotides, the CDR3 is TGTGCCAGCACCGCAGGACAGGGCAGGTTTGGGGAGGGAGATACGCAGTATTTT.

The chain is built from TRBV25-1 and TRBJ1-2, with D possibly being TRBD1 (6 bases). Trimming stripped 0 bases from V and 3 bases from J, with 11 bases between. Per germline, CDR1 MGHDK and CDR2 SYGVNS. The CDR3 runs 15 residues. CDR3 DNA: TGTGCCAGCAGTGAATACGGAGGGGGGTACTATGGCTACACCTTC. Translation gives CASSEYGGGYYGYTF.

This chain links TRBV3-1 (or the pseudogene TRBV3-2) with TRBJ2-7; unclear D gene. Germline loops: CDR1 LGHDT, CDR2 YNNKEL (reference sequence). Trimming removed 3 bases at V and 1 base at J, with 7 bases between. The CDR3 extends over 13 amino acids. The CDR3 DNA sequence: TGTGCCAGCAGCCAGGGCAGTTCCTACGAGCAGTACTTC. Encoded protein: CASSQGSSYEQYF.

This chain links TRBV28 with TRBJ1-6, with 11 bases matching TRBD1. V trimming: 6 bases; J trimming: 10 bases; junction bases outside the gene matches: 5. The germline V gene encodes CDR1 MDHEN and CDR2 SYDVKM. This CDR3 contains 14 residues. CDR3 nucleotide sequence: TGTGCCAGCAGGACGGACAGGGGGCCGTCACCCCTCCACTTT. The encoded protein is CASRTDRGPSPLHF. The variable domain in full, completed from reference TRBV28 and TRBJ1-6, reads DVKVTQSSRYLVKRTGEKVFLECVQDMDHENMFWYRQDPGLGLRLIYFSYDVKMKEKGDIPEGYSVSREKKERFSLILESASTNQTSMYLCASRTDRGPSPLHFGNGTRLTVT.

The J gene is TRBJ2-7, the V gene TRBV6-5; TRBD1 agrees at 7 bases. Germline assignment: CDR1 MNHEY and CDR2 SVGAGI. The J segment lost 0 bases and the V segment lost 6 bases, leaving 5 bases of the junction unmatched. CDR3 length: 14 amino acids. The CDR3 region is CASRTGQSSYEQYF. CDR3 sequence (DNA): TGTGCCAGCAGAACGGGACAGAGCTCCTACGAGCAGTACTTC.

The chain has TRBV10-3 and TRBJ2-2; 7 nucleotides line up with TRBD1. With V trimmed by 5 bases and J by 3 bases, 3 bases remained unmatched. The CDR3 contains 14 residues. The germline CDR1 and CDR2 sequences are ENHRY and SYGVKD. The CDR3 coding sequence is TGTGCCATCAGTAGGGACAGAGACACCGGGGAGCTGTTTTTT. Translating it yields CAISRDRDTGELFF.

The chain employs TRBV15 and TRBJ1-1; 7 bases are shared with TRBD1. Germline V gene sequence: CDR1 LNHNV, CDR2 YYDKDF (reference sequence). The CDR3 is made up of 13 amino acids. V lost 8 bases, J lost 1 base, and 4 bases stayed unmatched. The CDR3 is CATLDRENTEAFF. The CDR3 coding sequence is TGTGCCACCCTCGACAGGGAGAACACTGAAGCTTTCTTT. The full variable domain, its missing parts supplied by reference TRBV15 and TRBJ1-1, is DAMVIQNPRYQVTQFGKPVTLSCSQTLNHNVMYWYQQKSSQAPKLLFHYYDKDFNNEADTPDNFQSRRPNTSFCFLDIRSPGLGDTAMYLCATLDRENTEAFFGQGTRLTVV.

The chain joins TRBV5-4 to TRBJ1-1; TRBD1 is a possible D gene (5 bases). The CDR3 contains 14 residues. With 0 bases removed from V and 5 bases from J, the gap between germline ends came to 11 bases. Per germline, CDR1 SGHNT and CDR2 YYREEE (reference sequence). The CDR3 coding sequence is TGTGCCAGCAGCTTGGTGGAGGGGAAAACTGAAGCTTTCTTT. Protein product: CASSLVEGKTEAFF.

J is TRBJ2-3 and V is TRBV4-1; perhaps TRBD1 as D (5 bases). The V gene lost 2 bases and the J gene lost 0 bases, with 15 bases spanning the gap. The germline V gene encodes CDR1 MGHRA and CDR2 YSYEKL. The CDR3 is made up of 17 amino acids. The CDR3 reads CASSQSSGHSSTDTQYF. DNA for the CDR3: TGCGCCAGCAGCCAATCTTCAGGGCATTCTAGCACAGATACGCAGTATTTT.

In DNA form, the CDR3 reads TGTGCCAGCAGCCAAGCTCCCCAGGCGTTTTACTCCGGTGCAGGAAACACCATATATTTT. Protein sequence: CASSQAPQAFYSGAGNTIYF. The J gene is TRBJ1-3, the V gene TRBV4-2, with D unresolved. The CDR3 has 20 amino acids. The V end lost 1 base, the J end lost 4 bases, and 26 bases lay between the germline ends. Germline lookup yields CDR1 LGHNA and CDR2 YNFKEQ.

This chain connects TRBV21-1 to TRBJ1-1; the table's D call, TRBD1, has no DNA check behind it. TRBV21-1 is labeled a pseudogene. The CDR3 runs 15 residues. CDR3 nucleotide sequence: TGTGCCAGCAGCAAGTTACGGGACAGGATAGCTGAAGCTTTCTTT. This sequence encodes CASSKLRDRIAEAFF.

This chain connects TRBV6-2 or TRBV6-3 to TRBJ1-1; D remains ambiguous. Trimming took 2 bases from V and 0 from J, leaving 7 bases between them. Germline-derived CDR1 and CDR2 are MNHEY and SVGEGT. The CDR3 runs 14 residues. In nucleotides, the CDR3 is TGTGCCAGCAGTTACAGGGCCATGAACACTGAAGCTTTCTTT. Its translation is CASSYRAMNTEAFF.

V gene TRBV10-3 combines with J gene TRBJ1-2; perhaps TRBD1 as D (5 bases). Trimming left V 0 bases short and J 8 bases short, with 7 bases between. The CDR3 contains 12 residues. The V gene's germline CDR1 is ENHRY and CDR2 SYGVKD. The DNA of the CDR3 is TGTGCCATCAGTGAGTCCGGGGGGGGCTACACCTTC. This gives the protein CAISESGGGYTF.

The chain is built from TRBV28 and TRBJ2-3; TRBD2 matches 9 bases. The CDR3 covers 17 residues. The V and J ends lost 5 bases and 2 bases, in that order; junction bases with no gene match: 11. Germline assignment: CDR1 MDHEN and CDR2 SYDVKM. CDR3 sequence: CASSHSPLAGLTDTQYF. CDR3 nucleotide sequence: TGTGCCAGCAGTCACTCCCCACTAGCGGGTCTCACAGATACGCAGTATTTT. Full variable domain (missing parts from reference TRBV28 and TRBJ2-3): DVKVTQSSRYLVKRTGEKVFLECVQDMDHENMFWYRQDPGLGLRLIYFSYDVKMKEKGDIPEGYSVSREKKERFSLILESASTNQTSMYLCASSHSPLAGLTDTQYFGPGTRLTVL.

This sequence joins TRBV11-3 and TRBJ2-5; 9 positions agree with TRBD1. CDR1 and CDR2 from the germline V gene are SGHNT and YENEEA. V was pared by 5 bases and J by 4 bases, with 8 bases of the junction left unmatched. The CDR3 loop spans 15 amino acids. Here the CDR3 reads CASSPRQGGRETQYF. CDR3 nucleotide sequence: TGTGCCAGCAGCCCCCGACAGGGGGGGCGAGAGACCCAGTACTTC.

The gene calls are TRBV2 and TRBJ1-5, with a tentative D call TRBD1 (5 bases). This CDR3 has 15 residues. V was cut by 7 bases and J by 4 bases, with 17 bases left in between. Germline CDR1 reads SNHLY; CDR2 reads FYNNEI. The CDR3 coding sequence is TGTGCCAGCACCCGATCTGGACAACCAAATCAGCCCCAGCATTTT. Translation: CASTRSGQPNQPQHF. The whole variable domain, filled in from reference TRBV2 and TRBJ1-5, reads EPEVTQTPSHQVTQMGQEVILRCVPISNHLYFYWYRQILGQKVEFLVSFYNNEISEKSEIFDDQFSVERPDGSNFTLKIRSTKLEDSAMYFCASTRSGQPNQPQHFGDGTRLSIL.

The CDR3 loop reads CSVDTGRGTEAFF. The CDR3, as DNA: TGCAGCGTTGACACAGGCAGGGGGACTGAAGCTTTCTTT. The chain joins TRBV29-1 to TRBJ1-1, with 7 positions matching TRBD1. Germline V gives CDR1 SQVTM, CDR2 ANQGSEA. The CDR3 consists of 13 residues. V gave up 3 bases and J gave up 5 bases; unmatched junction bases: 6.

This clone was recorded once. The chain uses TRBV28 and TRBJ2-5, with 11 bases fitting TRBD1. CDR3 length: 16 amino acids. V shed 3 bases and J 1 base; nucleotides not matched to a gene: 4. The germline V gene has CDR1 MDHEN and CDR2 SYDVKM. CDR3 sequence reads: CASSFGGTGGQETQYF. CDR3 bases: TGTGCCAGCAGTTTTGGGGGGACAGGGGGCCAAGAGACCCAGTACTTC.

J is TRBJ2-2 and V is TRBV6-5; 7 bases align to TRBD1. This CDR3 contains 15 residues. From germline, CDR1 is MNHEY and CDR2 SVGAGI. The ends lost 6 bases at V and 2 bases at J; junction bases unmatched: 6. The CDR3 is CASSIRGGNTGELFF. In nucleotides, the CDR3 is TGTGCCAGCAGCATAAGAGGGGGCAACACCGGGGAGCTGTTTTTT.

V usage is TRBV18 and J usage is TRBJ1-5, with D tentatively TRBD1 (5 bases). Germline V gives CDR1 KGHSH, CDR2 LQKENI. V lost 2 bases and J lost 7, with 15 bases in between. This CDR3 is built from 15 residues. This CDR3 is CASSPEGQGGQPQHF. The CDR3 nucleotides are TGTGCCAGCTCACCAGAGGGGCAGGGAGGGCAGCCCCAGCATTTT.

The V gene is TRBV7-3, the J gene TRBJ2-1; 9 bases are a match to TRBD2. There are 14 residues in the CDR3. Germline CDR1 SGHTA, CDR2 FQGTGA. Trimming removed 4 bases from V and 8 bases from J; junction bases left unmatched: 6. CDR3 region: CASSSRGGLDEQFF. The CDR3 DNA sequence: TGTGCCAGCAGCTCGCGGGGGGGCCTGGATGAGCAGTTCTTC.

This chain connects TRBV3-1 (or the pseudogene TRBV3-2) to TRBJ2-4, with D perhaps given as TRBD1 or TRBD2 (5 bases each). Trimming removed 3 bases at V and 2 bases at J, with 17 bases between. The CDR3 runs 17 residues. Germline V gene sequence: CDR1 LGHDT, CDR2 YNNKEL (reference sequence). The CDR3 DNA sequence: TGTGCCAGCAGCCACCCGGGACCTCAGGTGACCAAAAACATTCAGTACTTC. Residues: CASSHPGPQVTKNIQYF.

This clone turned up a few times. This rearrangement joins TRBV7-8 to TRBJ2-5; TRBD2 agrees at 8 bases. This CDR3 spans 16 amino acids. After removal of 3 bases from V and 0 bases from J, the junction contained 6 bases not matched to a gene. CDR1 and CDR2 from the germline V gene are SGHVS and FQNEAQ. The CDR3 DNA reads TGTGCCAGCAGCTTCCGGGGGGGGTTTAACCAAGAGACCCAGTACTTC. Translating it yields CASSFRGGFNQETQYF. The full variable domain, completed using reference TRBV7-8 and TRBJ2-5, is GAGVSQSPRYKVAKRGQDVALRCDPISGHVSLFWYQQALGQGPEFLTYFQNEAQLDKSGLPSDRFFAERPEGSVSTLKIQRTQQEDSAVYLCASSFRGGFNQETQYFGPGTRLLVL.

The V and J genes are TRBV5-1 and TRBJ1-4; tentatively, D is TRBD1 (5 bases). The CDR3 sequence is 15 residues long. Trimming removed 1 base at V and 8 bases at J, with 15 bases between. Germline loops: CDR1 SGHRS, CDR2 YFSETQ. This CDR3 reads CASSLSQGSREKLFF. In DNA form, the CDR3 reads TGCGCCAGCAGCTTGTCGCAGGGCTCGCGCGAAAAACTGTTTTTT.

This clone was seen once. The chain links TRBV5-1 to TRBJ1-1, with TRBD1 matching over 8 bases. V shed 0 bases, J shed 5 bases, and the junction held 9 bases outside the gene matches. The CDR3 extends over 16 amino acids. Germline assignment: CDR1 SGHRS and CDR2 YFSETQ. The CDR3 region has the DNA TGCGCCAGCAGCTTGGAGGTTCGGCAGGGGGCGACTGAAGCTTTCTTT. It yields the protein CASSLEVRQGATEAFF.

The rearrangement joins TRBV6-5 to TRBJ1-2; TRBD1 might be the D (5 bases). CDR3 length equals 13 residues. The germline V gene encodes CDR1 MNHEY and CDR2 SVGAGI. Trimming took off 0 bases at V and 3 bases at J, with 5 bases between the two ends. Here the CDR3 reads CASSYSGDYGYTF. CDR3 bases: TGTGCCAGCAGTTACTCAGGGGACTATGGCTACACCTTC.

V gene TRBV3-1 (or the pseudogene TRBV3-2) combines with J gene TRBJ2-1; 8 nucleotides align to TRBD2. The germline gives CDR1 LGHDT, CDR2 YNNKEL (reference sequence). V was pared by 4 bases and J by 7 bases, with 12 bases of the junction left unmatched. The CDR3 loop spans 16 amino acids. The CDR3 DNA follows: TGTGCCAGCAGCCGAGAAGCGGGGGCCTTAGGGAATGAGCAGTTCTTC. The encoded protein is CASSREAGALGNEQFF.

The CDR3 loop reads CASRQSGTGELFF. CDR3 DNA sequence: TGTGCCAGCAGACAATCAGGGACCGGGGAGCTGTTTTTT. V and J are TRBV3-1 (or the pseudogene TRBV3-2) and TRBJ2-2; perhaps TRBD1 as D (5 bases). This CDR3 has 13 residues. Trimming cost V 6 bases and J 5 bases, with 10 bases left between them. Germline V gene sequence: CDR1 LGHDT, CDR2 YNNKEL (reference sequence).